This entry concerns a single T cell receptor beta chain. The sample originates from a study of blood T cell repertoires in COVID-19. In the study overall: T cells, B-cell-depleted T cells, or PBMCs supplied cDNA or gDNA.

Sequenced by immunoSEQ multiplex PCR; TCRdb stores in-frame clones only, minus some. The sample lists some 220,000 clones; 70% to 90% were seen once. In germline, CDR1 is MNHEY, CDR2 SVGAGI. The CDR3 extends over 15 amino acids. V was trimmed by 0 bases and J by 7 bases, leaving 13 bases between them. This receptor was taken from a woman between 18 and 29 years old who had recovered from COVID-19. V is TRBV6-5 and J is TRBJ1-5, with no clear D. The sequencing input was peripheral blood. This CDR3 is CASSYSINGGQPQHF. DNA of the CDR3: TGTGCCAGCAGTTACTCGATCAATGGAGGACAGCCCCAGCATTTT.